Listed here are 28 T cell receptor beta chains from one sample, sequenced in a study of CD8+ T cells in alopecia areata. The authors extracted RNA and reverse transcribed it into cDNA as the sequencing template. TCRdb's copy holds only in-frame clones and misses some; the assay was immunoSEQ multiplex PCR. The sample contains over 150,000 clones, roughly three fifths of which appear only once. Stated treatment: oral pan-JAK inhibitor, 5-10 mg twice daily. Sequencing used CD4+ T cells sorted from blood, obtained at week 4, from a patient treated with tofacitinib. The receptor source for this set is a human donor with alopecia areata.

J is TRBJ2-2 and V is TRBV11-2; D remains ambiguous. Germline V gene sequence: CDR1 SGHAT, CDR2 FQNNGV. The CDR3 is 14 amino acids. The V end was cut by 2 bases, the J end by 1 base, with 5 bases between. CDR3 nucleotide sequence: TGTGCCAGCAGCTTATCGCTGAACACCGGGGAGCTGTTTTTT. As protein: CASSLSLNTGELFF.

V usage is TRBV29-1 and J usage is TRBJ1-2; perhaps TRBD1 as D (6 bases). The CDR3 loop spans 14 amino acids. CDR1 and CDR2 (germline): SQVTM, ANQGSEA. V was pared by 1 base and J by 1 base, with 10 bases between. The CDR3 nucleotides are TGCAGCGTTGAAGGTCCGGACAGTAACTATGGCTACACCTTC. Its translation is CSVEGPDSNYGYTF. The complete variable domain, with remaining parts taken from reference TRBV29-1 and TRBJ1-2, reads SAVISQKPSRDICQRGTSLTIQCQVDSQVTMMFWYRQQPGQSLTLIATANQGSEATYESGFVIDKFPISRPNLTFSTLTVSNMSPEDSSIYLCSVEGPDSNYGYTFGSGTRLTVV.

The sample holds a few counts of this clone. The chain is built from TRBV7-2 and TRBJ1-2, with 7 nucleotides matching TRBD1. Germline V CDR1 and CDR2: SGHTA, FQGNSA. The CDR3 totals 15 residues. J was trimmed by 0 bases and V by 1 base; bases with no gene match: 2. CDR3 protein: CASSLGGQSNYGYTF. The CDR3 region has the DNA TGTGCCAGCAGCTTAGGGGGACAGTCTAACTATGGCTACACCTTC.

This clone has a single count. Different DNA sequences within this sample yield the same CDR3. The chain couples TRBV10-3 to TRBJ2-5; no reliable D call. Looked up from germline, CDR1 is ENHRY and CDR2 is SYGVKD. V was shortened by 8 bases and J by 5 bases, with 9 bases between the two germline ends. This CDR3 region has 11 residues. CDR3 nucleotides: TGTGCCATCTCTGAAGGGGAGACCCAGTACTTC. Encoded protein: CAISEGETQYF.

The chain recombines TRBV2 with TRBJ1-2, with 8 bases identical to TRBD1. The germline V gene encodes CDR1 SNHLY and CDR2 FYNNEI. V gave up 4 bases and J gave up 8 bases; unmatched junction bases: 9. CDR3 size: 14 residues. CDR3 DNA sequence: TGTGCCAGCAGTGTAGGGCAGGGGGCGGCAGGCTACACCTTC. Its protein is CASSVGQGAAGYTF.

The J gene is TRBJ1-2, the V gene TRBV30; D is perhaps TRBD1 (6 bases). The V gene's germline CDR1 is GTSNPN and CDR2 SVGIG (reference sequence). This CDR3 region has 13 residues. Deletions cut 4 bases from V and 3 bases from J, with 12 bases between. As DNA, the CDR3 is TGTGCCTGGAACAGGGTGGGGGACTATGGCTACACCTTC. It yields the protein CAWNRVGDYGYTF.

The chain has TRBV13 and TRBJ1-5; D ambiguous. Deletions cut 4 bases from V and 6 bases from J, with 10 bases between. This CDR3 has 13 amino acids. Germline V gene lookup returns CDR1 PRHDT and CDR2 FYEKMQ (reference sequence). CDR3 amino acids: CASSSSRSQPQHF. The CDR3 DNA follows: TGTGCCAGCAGCTCCTCAAGGTCTCAGCCCCAGCATTTT.

The rearrangement links TRBV5-4 to TRBJ2-1; the match to TRBD2 covers 12 bases. The CDR3 runs to 15 residues. Germline V lookup: CDR1 SGHNT, CDR2 YYREEE (reference sequence). V lost 4 bases to trimming and J lost 4 bases; unmatched junction nucleotides: 3. In DNA form, the CDR3 reads TGTGCCAGCAGCCGGACTAGCGGGGTGTACAATGAGCAGTTCTTC. It codes for CASSRTSGVYNEQFF.

V usage is TRBV29-1 and J usage is TRBJ2-2; tentatively, D is TRBD1 (6 bases). CDR1 SQVTM and CDR2 ANQGSEA come from the germline V gene. The V gene lost 5 bases and the J gene lost 4 bases, with 14 bases spanning the gap. This CDR3 comprises 14 residues. CDR3: CSVKQGPTTGELFF. The CDR3 coding sequence is TGCAGCGTTAAACAGGGTCCGACCACCGGGGAGCTGTTTTTT.

This chain uses TRBV7-8 with TRBJ1-4; D not certain. In germline, CDR1 is SGHVS, CDR2 FQNEAQ. With 5 bases removed from V and 8 bases from J, the gap between germline ends came to 15 bases. This CDR3 contains 14 residues. The chain's CDR3 is CASSPRRWGEKLFF. The CDR3 DNA reads TGTGCCAGCAGCCCCAGGAGGTGGGGAGAAAAACTGTTTTTT. Full variable domain (missing parts from reference TRBV7-8 and TRBJ1-4): GAGVSQSPRYKVAKRGQDVALRCDPISGHVSLFWYQQALGQGPEFLTYFQNEAQLDKSGLPSDRFFAERPEGSVSTLKIQRTQQEDSAVYLCASSPRRWGEKLFFGSGTQLSVL.

The V and J genes are TRBV28 and TRBJ2-3, with a weak D call TRBD2 (5 bases). This CDR3 is 12 amino acids long. V was clipped by 6 bases and J by 5 bases, with 9 bases between them. The germline CDR1 and CDR2 sequences are MDHEN and SYDVKM. Here the CDR3 DNA reads TGTGCCAGCAGACCTAGCCGAGATACGCAGTATTTT. It translates to CASRPSRDTQYF.

This clone appeared a few times. This chain joins TRBV7-2 and TRBJ1-1, with a tentative D call TRBD1 (5 bases). V lost 2 bases and J lost 7, with 23 bases in between. Germline-derived CDR1 and CDR2 are SGHTA and FQGNSA. The CDR3 consists of 17 residues. The CDR3 sequence: CASSLSRRVAASREAFF. The CDR3 DNA reads as TGTGCCAGCAGCTTATCCCGCAGGGTCGCCGCTTCGCGTGAAGCTTTCTTT.

V gene TRBV25-1 combines with J gene TRBJ2-1, with D perhaps given as TRBD1 or TRBD2 (6 bases each). The CDR3 is 12 residues long. Germline V lookup: CDR1 MGHDK, CDR2 SYGVNS. The V end lost 1 base, the J end lost 12 bases, and 10 bases lay between the germline ends. The chain's CDR3 is CASSESGAGQFF. The CDR3 region has the DNA TGTGCCAGCAGTGAATCGGGGGCCGGGCAGTTCTTC.

The chain carries TRBV25-1 and TRBJ2-1; a weak D match, TRBD2 (5 bases). The CDR3 has 15 residues. Trimming took off 8 bases at V and 8 bases at J, with 22 bases between the two ends. The germline V gene has CDR1 MGHDK and CDR2 SYGVNS. The CDR3 protein is CASSSGIKGRHEQFF. The DNA of the CDR3 is TGTGCCAGCTCATCTGGTATAAAAGGGAGACATGAGCAGTTCTTC.

This chain links TRBV7-9 with TRBJ1-5, with D tentatively TRBD1 (5 bases). The CDR3 is made up of 15 amino acids. V lost 0 bases and J lost 4, with 10 bases in between. The V gene's germline CDR1 is SEHNR and CDR2 FQNEAQ (reference sequence). The CDR3 region has the DNA TGTGCCAGCAGCTTAGCAGGGGAGGAAAATCAGCCCCAGCATTTT. Its protein is CASSLAGEENQPQHF.

The chain links TRBV18 to TRBJ2-7; no clear D. Deletions cut 3 bases from V and 3 bases from J, with 6 bases between. The CDR3 covers 12 residues. Germline V lookup: CDR1 KGHSH, CDR2 LQKENI. CDR3 nucleotide sequence: TGTGCCAGCTCACCCGACGGCTACGAGCAGTACTTC. Its protein product is CASSPDGYEQYF.

The sample holds a few counts of this clone. The chain has TRBV12-5 and TRBJ1-5; 11 bases are shared with TRBD1. Germline-derived CDR1 and CDR2 are LGHNT and FRNRAP. The CDR3 is 14 residues long. Trimming removed 7 bases from V and 5 bases from J; junction bases left unmatched: 4. CDR3 coding DNA: TGTGCTAGTGCCCGGACAGGGGGCGATCAGCCCCAGCATTTT. This gives the protein CASARTGGDQPQHF.

The V call is TRBV5-1, the J call TRBJ1-5; no definite D call. Trimming took off 5 bases at V and 1 base at J, with 7 bases between the two ends. CDR1 is SGHRS and CDR2 is YFSETQ in the germline V gene. CDR3 length: 13 amino acids. The CDR3 sequence is CASSYDSNQPQHF. DNA of the CDR3: TGCGCCAGCAGTTATGACAGCAATCAGCCCCAGCATTTT.

This rearrangement joins TRBV6-5 to TRBJ2-4, with no clear D. CDR1 is MNHEY, CDR2 SVGAGI, per germline. Trimming removed 0 bases from V and 7 bases from J, with 7 bases in between. The CDR3 covers 13 residues. The CDR3 reads CASSYSQRNIQYF. CDR3 bases: TGTGCCAGCAGTTACTCCCAGAGGAACATTCAGTACTTC.

A few counts support this clone. The CDR3 end shows no conserved phenylalanine or tryptophan, and so a read error is likely. No DNA is shown, since the ends of the CDR3 on it are uncertain; the CDR3 is the one TCRdb lists. J is TRBJ2-3 and V is TRBV7-2; TRBD2 is the table's D call and was not checked against the DNA. The CDR3 is made up of 12 amino acids, end residues included. Germline V gene sequence: CDR1 SGHTA, CDR2 FQGNSA. The chain's CDR3 is CASSLGVGSGSL.

This chain connects TRBV28 to TRBJ2-6; D tentatively fits TRBD1 or TRBD2 (5 bases each). V lost 6 bases and J 0 bases, leaving 18 bases between the germline ends. The CDR3 covers 18 residues. From germline, CDR1 is MDHEN and CDR2 SYDVKM. In DNA, the CDR3 is TGTGCCAGCAGCCCCGGGGCAGGGCCTAGCTCTGGGGCCAACGTCCTGACTTTC. This translates into CASSPGAGPSSGANVLTF.

As regards this clone: The same CDR3 arises from other DNA sequences in this sample as well. This CDR3 is CSVGLNTEAFF. The CDR3 bases are TGCAGCGTTGGTCTGAACACTGAAGCTTTCTTT. The genes are TRBV29-1 and TRBJ1-1; no clear D. The V gene lost 4 bases and the J gene lost 0 bases, with 3 bases spanning the gap. The germline V gene encodes CDR1 SQVTM and CDR2 ANQGSEA. The CDR3 is made up of 11 amino acids.

The CDR3 DNA follows: TGCAGCGTTGACGGGGGCGCGTTTGGAAACACCATATATTTT. Translating it yields CSVDGGAFGNTIYF. The chain carries TRBV29-1 and TRBJ1-3; D perhaps matches TRBD1 (6 bases). CDR3 length equals 14 residues. Trimming removed 3 bases from V and 3 bases from J, with 12 bases in between. The germline V gene has CDR1 SQVTM and CDR2 ANQGSEA.

This clone has a handful of counts. This rearrangement joins TRBV5-1 to TRBJ2-7; D gene uncertain. This CDR3 has 14 amino acids. Per germline, CDR1 SGHRS and CDR2 YFSETQ. Trimming left V 3 bases short and J 3 bases short, with 13 bases between. CDR3 bases: TGCGCCAGCAGCTACTTGCGTGCTAGCTACGAGCAGTACTTC. This translates into CASSYLRASYEQYF. The full variable domain, completed using reference TRBV5-1 and TRBJ2-7, is KAGVTQTPRYLIKTRGQQVTLSCSPISGHRSVSWYQQTPGQGLQFLFEYFSETQRNKGNFPGRFSGRQFSNSRSEMNVSTLELGDSALYLCASSYLRASYEQYFGPGTRLTVT.

The CDR3 coding sequence is TGTGCCAGCCGGCCCGCAGGGGTCACAGATACGCAGTATTTT. It is translated as CASRPAGVTDTQYF. This chain joins TRBV28 and TRBJ2-3, with D tentatively TRBD1 (6 bases). Trimming pared 8 bases from V and 2 bases from J, leaving 14 bases between. The length of the CDR3 is 14 residues. Germline assignment: CDR1 MDHEN and CDR2 SYDVKM.

Comment on this clone: Other DNA sequences in the same sample also yield this CDR3. The rearrangement joins TRBV30 to TRBJ1-2, with D unresolved. Trimming removed 1 base from V and 2 bases from J, with 5 bases in between. CDR1 GTSNPN and CDR2 SVGIG come from the germline V gene (reference sequence). The length of the CDR3 is 12 residues. As DNA, the CDR3 is TGTGCCTGGAGTGCGGGGAACTATGGCTACACCTTC. This codes for CAWSAGNYGYTF.

This clone was found a few times. The CDR3 sequence: CASFPRGGRLYEQYF. The CDR3, as DNA: TGTGCCAGCTTCCCCCGCGGGGGGCGCTTGTACGAGCAGTACTTC. This sequence joins TRBV28 and TRBJ2-7, with 8 bases that match TRBD2. V lost 8 bases to trimming and J lost 4 bases; unmatched junction nucleotides: 13. Germline loops: CDR1 MDHEN, CDR2 SYDVKM. This CDR3 comprises 15 residues.

This clone was recorded only once. This rearrangement joins TRBV6-6 to TRBJ2-7; D might be TRBD2 (5 bases). This CDR3 is 12 amino acids long. Deletions cut 8 bases from V and 3 bases from J, with 11 bases between. Germline CDR1 reads MNHNY; CDR2 reads SVGAGI (reference sequence). The CDR3 loop reads CASDRGDYEQYF. The CDR3 DNA follows: TGTGCCAGCGACCGGGGAGACTACGAGCAGTACTTC.